Each of the 28 T cell receptor beta chains below was sequenced from the same sample in a study of tumor T cells in aggressive B-cell lymphoma. TCRdb's copy holds only in-frame clones and misses some; the assay was immunoSEQ multiplex PCR. Of around 10,000 clones in the sample, 80% to 95% were seen once. The sequenced sample consisted of tumor tissue. All receptors derive from an adult with diffuse large B cell lymphoma.

The DNA for the CDR3 is TGTGCCAGCAGCTTGAATTGGGAGGAAAAACTGTTTTTT. It is translated as CASSLNWEEKLFF. The rearrangement joins TRBV5-4 to TRBJ1-4, with D unclear. Germline V gene sequence: CDR1 SGHNT, CDR2 YYREEE (reference sequence). The V gene lost 1 base and the J gene lost 8 bases, with 9 bases spanning the gap. The CDR3 spans 13 residues.

This chain connects TRBV13 to TRBJ2-5, with D possibly matching TRBD1 (6 bases). Germline V gene data show CDR1 as PRHDT and CDR2 as FYEKMQ (reference sequence). The germline V and J ends were trimmed by 5 bases and 4 bases, with 11 bases remaining between them. This CDR3 contains 13 residues. Written as DNA, the CDR3 is TGTGCCAGCAGCCCACAGGGTGTAGAGACCCAGTACTTC. Its translation: CASSPQGVETQYF.

In its sample, this clone was seen a few times. The rearrangement uses TRBV2 and TRBJ1-2; D remains unclear. Trimming cost V 6 bases and J 8 bases, with 19 bases left between them. The CDR3 consists of 14 residues. CDR1 SNHLY and CDR2 FYNNEI come from the germline V gene. The CDR3 sequence is CASRLEEGIYGYTF. CDR3 bases: TGTGCCAGCAGGCTAGAGGAGGGAATCTACGGCTACACCTTC.

The CDR3, as DNA: TGTGCCAGCGGTCGGGGAGGTGAAAAACTGTTTTTT. Residues: CASGRGGEKLFF. The chain is built from TRBV28 and TRBJ1-4; D is ambiguous. CDR3 length: 12 amino acids. Germline lookup yields CDR1 MDHEN and CDR2 SYDVKM. V was shortened by 8 bases and J by 7 bases, with 11 bases between the two germline ends.

The CDR3: CASSQSLGTPSYEQYF. CDR3 in DNA: TGCGCCAGCAGTCAATCGTTGGGGACACCCTCCTACGAGCAGTACTTC. V gene TRBV23-1 combines with J gene TRBJ2-7; TRBD1 is a possible D gene (6 bases). TRBV23-1 is marked as an open reading frame, function uncertain. The V end lost 0 bases, the J end lost 0 bases, and 12 bases lay between the germline ends. CDR3 length: 16 residues.

The chain uses TRBV13 and TRBJ2-7; 9 bases are shared with TRBD1. J was trimmed by 4 bases and V by 3 bases; bases with no gene match: 4. Germline CDR1 and CDR2: PRHDT and FYEKMQ (reference sequence). The CDR3 is 14 amino acids. The DNA of the CDR3 is TGTGCCAGCAGCTTGGGGACAGGGCAATACGAGCAGTACTTC. Translated, it gives CASSLGTGQYEQYF.

J is TRBJ2-5 and V is TRBV5-6; 8 bases are shared with TRBD1. CDR1 and CDR2 (germline): SGHDT, YYEEEE. The CDR3 is 13 amino acids. V lost 2 bases, J lost 4 bases, and 1 base stayed unmatched. CDR3 nucleotide sequence: TGTGCCAGCAGCTTCGACAGGGGAGAGACCCAGTACTTC. Amino acids: CASSFDRGETQYF.

This chain joins TRBV7-3 and TRBJ2-7; perhaps TRBD1 as D (5 bases). The germline CDR1 and CDR2 sequences are SGHTA and FQGTGA. The CDR3 is 14 residues long. V was cut by 1 base and J by 2 bases, with 9 bases left in between. The CDR3 coding sequence is TGTGCCAGCAGCTTAAAAGGGGTTCCCTACGAGCAGTACTTC. Translated: CASSLKGVPYEQYF.

This chain joins TRBV15 and TRBJ1-6, with 7 positions matching TRBD1. The germline V gene has CDR1 LNHNV and CDR2 YYDKDF (reference sequence). The CDR3 spans 18 residues. The V gene end was trimmed by 2 bases and the J gene end by 7 bases; junction bases not matched to a gene: 14. CDR3 sequence reads: CATSRRRQGVLGNSPLHF. For the CDR3, the DNA is TGTGCCACCAGCAGACGAAGACAGGGAGTTTTAGGGAATTCACCCCTCCACTTT.

This rearrangement joins TRBV7-6 to TRBJ1-4; tentatively, D is TRBD1 (5 bases). The V end lost 5 bases, the J end lost 5 bases, and 15 bases lay between the germline ends. This CDR3 region has 15 residues. Germline lookup yields CDR1 SGHVS and CDR2 FNYEAQ. This CDR3 reads CASSRQSLQNEKLFF. CDR3 nucleotide sequence: TGTGCCAGCAGCCGACAGTCGTTACAAAATGAAAAACTGTTTTTT.

This clone was observed once. This sequence joins TRBV9 and TRBJ1-2; a weak D match, TRBD1 (5 bases). Germline CDR1 is SGDLS and CDR2 is YYNGEE. The ends were cut back, 0 bases at V and 5 bases at J, with 23 bases in the middle. The CDR3 runs to 18 residues. This CDR3 is CASSVALGGPTGGYGYTF. CDR3 nucleotides: TGTGCCAGCAGCGTAGCCCTGGGGGGACCCACCGGGGGGTATGGCTACACCTTC.

V and J are TRBV5-6 and TRBJ2-7; the D gene is possibly TRBD1 (6 bases). Germline values: CDR1 SGHDT, CDR2 YYEEEE. V was trimmed by 4 bases and J by 0 bases, leaving 11 bases between them. CDR3 length: 14 amino acids. CDR3 DNA sequence: TGTGCCAGCAGCCGATGGGACAACTCCTACGAGCAGTACTTC. This sequence encodes CASSRWDNSYEQYF.

The sample holds one count of this clone. The chain employs TRBV6-5 and TRBJ2-5; 11 bases map to TRBD1. CDR1 is MNHEY, CDR2 SVGAGI, per germline. With V trimmed by 7 bases and J by 4 bases, 2 bases remained unmatched. The CDR3 spans 13 residues. The CDR3, as DNA: TGTGCCAGCAAGGGACAGGGGGTAGAGACCCAGTACTTC. Protein sequence: CASKGQGVETQYF.

This chain uses TRBV7-6 with TRBJ1-2, with D unresolved. The V and J ends lost 4 bases and 2 bases respectively, with 11 bases between them. This CDR3 has 14 residues. Per the germline V gene, CDR1 is SGHVS and CDR2 is FNYEAQ. The CDR3 loop is CASSSRRGNYGYTF. The DNA of the CDR3 is TGTGCCAGCAGCTCAAGACGGGGAAACTATGGCTACACCTTC.

The V and J genes are TRBV4-1 and TRBJ2-5, with 9 bases matching TRBD2. V lost 4 bases, J lost 5 bases, and 14 bases stayed unmatched. In germline, CDR1 is MGHRA, CDR2 YSYEKL. The CDR3 extends over 17 amino acids. The CDR3 here is CASSPTGGGGFQETQYF. CDR3 nucleotide sequence: TGCGCCAGCAGCCCAACTGGCGGGGGGGGCTTCCAGGAGACCCAGTACTTC.

V usage is TRBV5-4 and J usage is TRBJ1-3, with 10 nucleotides matching TRBD1. The V segment lost 4 bases and the J segment 8 bases; nucleotides outside the gene matches: 6. The germline gives CDR1 SGHNT, CDR2 YYREEE (reference sequence). The CDR3 loop spans 14 amino acids. The CDR3 protein is CASSGGQGVDTIYF. The CDR3 nucleotides read TGTGCCAGCAGCGGCGGACAGGGGGTGGACACCATATATTTT.

The chain joins TRBV5-1 to TRBJ1-1; the D gene is possibly TRBD1 (5 bases). Germline CDR1 SGHRS, CDR2 YFSETQ. CDR3 length: 16 residues. The germline V and J ends were trimmed by 0 bases and 3 bases, with 15 bases remaining between them. The CDR3 region is CASSLASFRADTEAFF. The CDR3 DNA reads TGCGCCAGCAGCTTGGCTTCGTTCAGGGCGGACACTGAAGCTTTCTTT.

This clone was detected only a few times. This sample includes further DNA sequences coding for the same CDR3. The chain is built from TRBV13 and TRBJ2-2; 8 positions agree with TRBD2. This CDR3 region has 15 residues. The trim removed 0 bases at V and 5 bases at J, leaving 2 bases unmatched. Germline values: CDR1 PRHDT, CDR2 FYEKMQ (reference sequence). The CDR3 region is CASSLGAGVTGELFF. The CDR3, as DNA: TGTGCCAGCAGCTTAGGAGCGGGAGTGACCGGGGAGCTGTTTTTT. Full variable domain (remainder filled in from reference TRBV13 and TRBJ2-2): AAGVIQSPRHLIKEKRETATLKCYPIPRHDTVYWYQQGPGQDPQFLISFYEKMQSDKGSIPDRFSAQQFSDYHSELNMSSLELGDSALYFCASSLGAGVTGELFFGEGSRLTVL.

Notes on this clone: One end of the junction is discordant with germline, which a read error may explain. The rearrangement joins TRBV19 to TRBJ2-3; D may be TRBD1 (5 bases). The length of the CDR3 is 14 residues. Germline CDR1 is LNHDA and CDR2 is SQIVND (reference sequence). CDR3 sequence: CVSRPRQLTDTQYF. In nucleotides, the CDR3 is TGTGTCAGTAGGCCCCGACAGCTCACAGATACGCAGTATTTT.

The chain recombines TRBV7-9 with TRBJ1-2; D unclear. Trimming took 11 bases from V and 1 from J, leaving 23 bases between them. This CDR3 has 16 amino acids. CDR1 is SEHNR, CDR2 FQNEAQ, per germline (reference sequence). CDR3 sequence: CAVPLETSTVNYGYTF. Here the CDR3 DNA reads TGTGCCGTCCCCCTGGAAACTAGTACGGTTAACTATGGCTACACCTTC.

This rearrangement joins TRBV4-2 to TRBJ2-7; 13 nucleotides agree with TRBD2. The V and J ends lost 5 bases and 4 bases, in that order; junction bases with no gene match: 5. CDR1 LGHNA and CDR2 YNFKEQ come from the germline V gene. The CDR3 has 15 residues. CDR3 coding DNA: TGTGCCAGCAGCAGGACTAGCGGGAGCCAGTACGAGCAGTACTTC. Its translation is CASSRTSGSQYEQYF.

The chain links TRBV11-2 to TRBJ1-3; D is unresolved. Between the trimmed V and J ends, which lost 2 bases and 7 bases, there was a span of 12 bases. The CDR3 has 14 residues. Germline CDR1 is SGHAT and CDR2 is FQNNGV. The CDR3 loop is CASSLMDYANTIYF. The CDR3 bases are TGTGCCAGCAGCTTAATGGACTACGCTAACACCATATATTTT.

The gene calls are TRBV12-5 and TRBJ2-2, with D perhaps TRBD1 (6 bases). Trimming stripped 4 bases from V and 3 bases from J, with 9 bases between. The CDR3 sequence is 14 residues long. Per germline, CDR1 LGHNT and CDR2 FRNRAP. The CDR3 nucleotides are TGTGCTAGTGGTTCACAGGGAGACACCGGGGAGCTGTTTTTT. Protein: CASGSQGDTGELFF.

The J gene is TRBJ2-3, the V gene TRBV7-2; TRBD2 aligns across 7 bases. The CDR3 contains 15 residues. V shed 1 base and J 3 bases; nucleotides not matched to a gene: 4. Looked up from germline, CDR1 is SGHTA and CDR2 is FQGNSA. For the CDR3, the DNA is TGTGCCAGCAGCTTAGAATGGGGAGGGACAGATACGCAGTATTTT. It specifies CASSLEWGGTDTQYF.

This chain links TRBV30 with TRBJ2-5; D might be TRBD1 (5 bases). CDR1 and CDR2 from the germline V gene are GTSNPN and SVGIG (reference sequence). This CDR3 spans 15 amino acids. V lost 2 bases to trimming and J lost 3 bases, with 16 bases between them. The CDR3 sequence is CAWSSTGLMEETQYF. The CDR3 DNA follows: TGTGCCTGGAGTTCTACAGGTTTGATGGAAGAGACCCAGTACTTC.

This clone was observed once. V usage is TRBV18 and J usage is TRBJ2-4; 7 positions agree with TRBD1. The CDR3 has 15 residues. V shed 0 bases and J 6 bases; nucleotides not matched to a gene: 5. CDR1 and CDR2 (germline): KGHSH, LQKENI. This CDR3 is CASSPPLQGSNIQYF. CDR3 in DNA: TGTGCCAGCTCACCACCATTACAGGGGTCAAACATTCAGTACTTC.

This clone occurred once. V gene TRBV5-1 combines with J gene TRBJ1-3; no firm D call. The ends were cut back, 5 bases at V and 0 bases at J, with 9 bases in the middle. CDR1 and CDR2 from the germline V gene are SGHRS and YFSETQ. This CDR3 spans 14 amino acids. The CDR3 DNA is TGCGCCAGCAGGGAGATGAACTCTGGAAACACCATATATTTT. Translation gives CASREMNSGNTIYF.

The V gene is TRBV13, the J gene TRBJ1-1, with D perhaps TRBD1 (5 bases). The CDR3 runs to 12 residues. V was shortened by 3 bases and J by 8 bases, with 10 bases between the two germline ends. In germline, CDR1 is PRHDT, CDR2 FYEKMQ (reference sequence). DNA for the CDR3: TGTGCCAGCAGCTTTAGGGGATCCGAAGCTTTCTTT. It translates to CASSFRGSEAFF.